The TCR beta chain described here comes from a study of vaccination and CD4 T cells after COVID-19. A note on this clonotype: The antigen remains undetermined.

Germline V gene sequence: CDR1 MNHEY, CDR2 SVGAGI. The length of the CDR3 is 14 residues. V lost 0 bases to trimming and J lost 4 bases; unmatched junction nucleotides: 2. An Oncomine TCR Beta short-read assay was used to sequence the DNA from cultured CD4+ T cells. MiXCR, applied by TCRdb to the PCR reads, yields one record per CDR3 protein. Of 20,000 to 30,000 distinct CDR3 sequences in the sample, about 50% were seen once. General study results and limits: Investigators enrolled relatively few convalescent patients and included no early post-infection timepoints.

Treatment described: approximately nine-day PBMC culture with coronavirus spike peptide pools or control peptides (ViraFEST assay). Antigen-specific T cell expansion with peptide pools preceded TCR sequencing in the ViraFEST approach. The V and J genes are TRBV6-5 and TRBJ2-7; 8 bases match TRBD1. The TCR originated in a human donor who received a COVID-19 vaccine. The sample here was CD4+ T cells from blood, cultured in vitro, taken before SARS-CoV-2 vaccination. The CDR3 loop reads CASSYSRGLYEQYF. As DNA, the CDR3 is TGTGCCAGCAGTTACTCCAGGGGGCTGTACGAGCAGTACTTC.